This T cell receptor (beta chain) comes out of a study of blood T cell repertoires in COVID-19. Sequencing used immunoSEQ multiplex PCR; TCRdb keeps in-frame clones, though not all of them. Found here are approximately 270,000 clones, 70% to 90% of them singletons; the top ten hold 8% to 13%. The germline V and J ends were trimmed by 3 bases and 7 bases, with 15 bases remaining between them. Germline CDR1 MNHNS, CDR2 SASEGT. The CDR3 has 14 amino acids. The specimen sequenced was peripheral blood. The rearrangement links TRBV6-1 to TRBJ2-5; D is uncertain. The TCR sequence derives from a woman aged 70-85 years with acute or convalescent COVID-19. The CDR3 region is CASSEITGAWTQYF. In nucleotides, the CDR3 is TGTGCCAGCAGTGAGATTACTGGAGCTTGGACCCAGTACTTC.